The 9 T cell receptor beta chains reported below all come from one sample, sequenced in a study of T cells after yellow fever vaccination. Each CDR3 protein is one row after TCRdb ran MiXCR on the 5' RACE reads. The top ten hold 15% to 20% of the sample, which has a few hundred thousand distinct CDR3 sequences, approximately 19% seen once. The sequences come from PBMCs, collected before the yellow fever booster vaccination. These receptors all come from a man between 18 and 29 years old who received the YFV17D yellow fever vaccine.

This clonotype was detected only a few times. The V gene is TRBV5-1, the J gene TRBJ2-7; perhaps TRBD1 as D (6 bases). V was shortened by 4 bases and J by 2 bases, with 13 bases between the two germline ends. Germline CDR1 and CDR2: SGHRS and YFSETQ. This CDR3 spans 14 amino acids. This CDR3 is CASSPRTVPYEQYV. The CDR3 region has the DNA TGCGCCAGCAGCCCTCGGACAGTCCCCTACGAGCAGTACGTC.

This clonotype showed up just a few times. The rearrangement joins TRBV10-3 to TRBJ2-5; the D gene could be TRBD1 or TRBD2 (6 bases each). V gave up 6 bases and J gave up 8 bases, with 10 bases separating them. Germline values: CDR1 ENHRY, CDR2 SYGVKD. This CDR3 is 11 amino acids long. CDR3: CAIRGGITQYF. Written as DNA, the CDR3 is TGTGCCATCAGAGGGGGGATAACCCAGTACTTC.

This clonotype appeared a few times. The rearrangement links TRBV27 to TRBJ2-7; D gene uncertain. The CDR3 runs 13 residues. Trimming took 2 bases from V and 6 from J, leaving 11 bases between them. Germline CDR1 and CDR2: MNHEY and SMNVEV (reference sequence). The CDR3: CASSLQWWSEQYF. As DNA, the CDR3 is TGTGCCAGCAGTTTACAGTGGTGGTCCGAGCAGTACTTC.

In its sample, this clonotype was seen a few times. The chain has TRBV25-1 and TRBJ2-5; D tentatively reads TRBD1 or TRBD2 (5 bases each). Germline-derived CDR1 and CDR2 are MGHDK and SYGVNS. V was trimmed by 2 bases and J by 6 bases, leaving 7 bases between them. The CDR3 runs to 12 residues. This CDR3 is CASSEGTKTQYF. The DNA for the CDR3 is TGTGCCAGCAGTGAAGGGACGAAGACCCAGTACTTC.

This clonotype was picked up a small number of times. The chain employs TRBV2 and TRBJ1-2; D perhaps matches TRBD1 (5 bases). Trimming pared 1 base from V and 8 bases from J, leaving 14 bases between. Germline values: CDR1 SNHLY, CDR2 FYNNEI. The length of the CDR3 is 14 residues. Written as DNA, the CDR3 is TGTGCCAGCAGTGAAGACTCGGGACGAGGGGGCTACACCTTC. Translated, it gives CASSEDSGRGGYTF.

The chain recombines TRBV4-1 with TRBJ2-1; a weak D match, TRBD1 (5 bases). V was shortened by 8 bases and J by 7 bases, with 12 bases between the two germline ends. The CDR3 runs 12 residues. CDR1 MGHRA and CDR2 YSYEKL come from the germline V gene. The DNA for the CDR3 is TGCGCCAGCGGCGGAAGGGGAAATGAGCAGTTCTTC. Translation: CASGGRGNEQFF.

The rearrangement uses TRBV10-3 and TRBJ1-6; 7 nucleotides align to TRBD1. The CDR3 is made up of 18 amino acids. The ends lost 2 bases at V and 0 bases at J; junction bases unmatched: 7. Germline V gene data show CDR1 as ENHRY and CDR2 as SYGVKD. The CDR3 loop is CAISEVGQRSSYNSPLHF. CDR3 sequence (DNA): TGTGCCATCAGTGAGGTGGGACAGAGGAGCTCCTATAATTCACCCCTCCACTTT.

This clonotype was seen a few times. V gene TRBV7-2 combines with J gene TRBJ2-3; D uncertain. The CDR3 is made up of 13 amino acids. CDR1 is SGHTA and CDR2 is FQGNSA in the germline V gene. V shed 3 bases and J shed 6 bases, with 10 bases lying between them. The CDR3 is CASSFWPRDTQYF. The CDR3 DNA is TGTGCCAGCAGCTTTTGGCCTAGGGATACGCAGTATTTT.

The chain is built from TRBV7-9 and TRBJ2-7; D is unresolved. Germline values: CDR1 SEHNR, CDR2 FQNEAQ (reference sequence). Between the trimmed V and J ends, which lost 1 base and 3 bases, there was a span of 7 bases. This CDR3 comprises 13 residues. DNA of the CDR3: TGTGCCAGCAGCTTAGAATTAAACTACGAGCAGTACTTC. This codes for CASSLELNYEQYF.